Each of the 14 T cell receptor beta chains below was sequenced from the same sample in a study of blood T cell repertoires in COVID-19. The table came from immunoSEQ multiplex PCR; TCRdb's copy has only in-frame clones and leaves some out. The sample consists of fewer than 150,000 clones, over 65% of them appearing once. The sequenced sample was peripheral blood. All receptors derive from a human donor with acute or convalescent COVID-19. The donor label of this sample is uncertain.

This CDR3 is CASSEGLGYTF. For the CDR3, the DNA is TGTGCCAGCAGTGAAGGGCTTGGCTACACCTTC. The chain employs TRBV2 and TRBJ1-2, with D uncertain. From germline, CDR1 is SNHLY and CDR2 FYNNEI. V was shortened by 1 base and J by 7 bases, with 4 bases between the two germline ends. The CDR3 consists of 11 residues.

The chain combines TRBV29-1 with TRBJ1-2; D not certain. The V and J ends lost 3 bases and 2 bases respectively, with 7 bases between them. This CDR3 has 12 amino acids. The V gene's germline CDR1 is SQVTM and CDR2 ANQGSEA. This CDR3 is CSVDVENYGYTF. In DNA form, the CDR3 reads TGCAGCGTTGACGTGGAGAACTATGGCTACACCTTC.

CDR3: CSVEVLGQGYGYTF. CDR3 in DNA: TGCAGCGTTGAAGTTTTGGGACAGGGATATGGCTACACCTTC. The rearrangement uses TRBV29-1 and TRBJ1-2; TRBD1 matches at 9 bases. The germline gives CDR1 SQVTM, CDR2 ANQGSEA. The junction had 5 bases not matched to a gene; V was cut back by 1 base and J by 5 bases. The CDR3 covers 14 residues.

Comments on this clone: A much larger clone differs from this one at a single base, so this may be a read error. This rearrangement joins TRBV7-9 to TRBJ2-1, with 7 positions matching TRBD2. There are 12 residues in the CDR3. J gave up 12 bases and V 3 bases, and 5 bases lay outside the gene matches. The germline gives CDR1 SEHNR, CDR2 FQNEAQ (reference sequence). Written as DNA, the CDR3 is TGTGCCAGCAGCTTCGGAACGGGGGGGCAGTTCTTC. It codes for CASSFGTGGQFF.

The chain employs TRBV3-1 (or the pseudogene TRBV3-2) and TRBJ1-2; 8 nucleotides align to TRBD1. After removal of 5 bases from V and 8 bases from J, the junction contained 13 bases not matched to a gene. CDR3 length: 15 amino acids. Germline CDR1 reads LGHDT; CDR2 reads YNNKEL (reference sequence). Written as DNA, the CDR3 is TGTGCCAGCAGCACCCCGGGCAGGGGGCCCATCGGCTACACCTTC. This sequence encodes CASSTPGRGPIGYTF.

This clone was recorded a few times. The gene calls are TRBV19 and TRBJ1-4; D remains unclear. With 4 bases removed from V and 7 bases from J, the gap between germline ends came to 7 bases. CDR1 LNHDA and CDR2 SQIVND come from the germline V gene (reference sequence). The CDR3 loop spans 12 amino acids. The CDR3 loop reads CASSSGGEKLFF. The CDR3 DNA reads TGTGCCAGTAGTAGTGGAGGTGAAAAACTGTTTTTT. Complete variable domain (other parts from reference TRBV19 and TRBJ1-4): DGGITQSPKYLFRKEGQNVTLSCEQNLNHDAMYWYRQDPGQGLRLIYYSQIVNDFQKGDIAEGYSVSREKKESFPLTVTSAQKNPTAFYLCASSSGGEKLFFGSGTQLSVL.

The chain employs TRBV18 and TRBJ2-5; perhaps TRBD2 as D (7 bases). The CDR3 is 14 amino acids. In germline, CDR1 is KGHSH, CDR2 LQKENI. The V and J ends lost 0 bases and 4 bases respectively, with 9 bases between them. The CDR3 spells CASSPPGGRETQYF. In DNA, the CDR3 is TGTGCCAGCTCACCACCGGGGGGGCGAGAGACCCAGTACTTC.

The rearrangement joins TRBV18 to TRBJ2-3; the match to TRBD2 covers 9 bases. CDR1 and CDR2 from the germline V gene are KGHSH and LQKENI. The CDR3 totals 18 residues. V lost 3 bases, J lost 2 bases, and 12 bases stayed unmatched. CDR3 sequence: CASSPDGTSRAPTDTQYF. The CDR3 DNA reads TGTGCCAGCTCACCCGACGGGACTAGCAGGGCCCCCACAGATACGCAGTATTTT.

The V call is TRBV4-2, the J call TRBJ2-2, with 7 bases aligning to TRBD2. Germline CDR1 is LGHNA and CDR2 is YNFKEQ. The ends lost 2 bases at V and 13 bases at J; junction bases unmatched: 7. The CDR3 has 13 amino acids. The DNA for the CDR3 is TGTGCCAGCAGCCAACTCAGGGAGGGCGGGCTGTTTTTT. The encoded protein is CASSQLREGGLFF.

The rearrangement links TRBV7-9 to TRBJ1-1, with 8 bases lining up with TRBD1. Per the germline V gene, CDR1 is SEHNR and CDR2 is FQNEAQ (reference sequence). The CDR3 is 15 amino acids. V was pared by 4 bases and J by 5 bases, with 9 bases of the junction left unmatched. CDR3 protein: CASSSDQGAGTEAFF. The CDR3, as DNA: TGTGCCAGCAGCTCAGACCAGGGGGCAGGGACTGAAGCTTTCTTT.

This CDR3 is CASSHLQGTQYF. In nucleotides, the CDR3 is TGTGCCAGCAGCCATCTTCAGGGGACCCAGTACTTC. The chain is built from TRBV3-1 (or the pseudogene TRBV3-2) and TRBJ2-5, with a possible D match to TRBD1 (5 bases). The germline V gene encodes CDR1 LGHDT and CDR2 YNNKEL (reference sequence). Trimming removed 3 bases at V and 7 bases at J, with 9 bases between. The CDR3 runs to 12 residues.

The rearrangement uses TRBV10-1 and TRBJ2-2; D is uncertain. The V end was cut by 3 bases, the J end by 0 bases, with 11 bases between. This CDR3 contains 16 residues. Germline loops: CDR1 WNHNN, CDR2 SYGVQD (reference sequence). CDR3 DNA: TGCGCCAGCAGTGACGTGGGCAGGACGAACACCGGGGAGCTGTTTTTT. Translating it yields CASSDVGRTNTGELFF.

The V call is TRBV19, the J call TRBJ1-1; 7 nucleotides agree with TRBD1. CDR1 is LNHDA, CDR2 SQIVND, per germline (reference sequence). V gave up 7 bases and J gave up 8 bases; unmatched junction bases: 7. The CDR3 loop spans 12 amino acids. As DNA, the CDR3 is TGTGCCAGTATCTCGCAGACAGGGGAAGCTTTCTTT. It codes for CASISQTGEAFF.

The chain uses TRBV24-1 and TRBJ1-3, with D uncertain. The germline V and J ends were trimmed by 5 bases and 1 base, with 5 bases remaining between them. CDR3 size: 13 residues. Germline-derived CDR1 and CDR2 are KGHDR and SFDVKD. The DNA of the CDR3 is TGTGCCACCAGTGGGACTTCTGGAAACACCATATATTTT. This encodes CATSGTSGNTIYF.